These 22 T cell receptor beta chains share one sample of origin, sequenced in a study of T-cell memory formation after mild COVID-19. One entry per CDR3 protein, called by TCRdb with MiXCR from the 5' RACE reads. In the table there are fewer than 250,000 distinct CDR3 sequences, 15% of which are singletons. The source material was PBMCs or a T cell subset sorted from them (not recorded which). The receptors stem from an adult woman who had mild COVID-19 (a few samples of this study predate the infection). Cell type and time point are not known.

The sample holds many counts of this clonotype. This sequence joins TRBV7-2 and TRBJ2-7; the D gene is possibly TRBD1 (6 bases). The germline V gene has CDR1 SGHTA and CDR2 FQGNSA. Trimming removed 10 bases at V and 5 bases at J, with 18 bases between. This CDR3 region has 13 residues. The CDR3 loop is CATNTGTKNEQYF. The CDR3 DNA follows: TGTGCCACGAACACCGGGACAAAGAACGAGCAGTACTTC.

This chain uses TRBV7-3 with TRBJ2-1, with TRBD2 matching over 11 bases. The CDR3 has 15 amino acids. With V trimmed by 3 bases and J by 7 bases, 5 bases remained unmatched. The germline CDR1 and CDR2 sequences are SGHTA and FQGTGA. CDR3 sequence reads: CASSLTSGALNEQFF. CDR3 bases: TGTGCCAGCAGCTTGACTAGCGGGGCATTGAATGAGCAGTTCTTC. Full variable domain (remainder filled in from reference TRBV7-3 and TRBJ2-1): GAGVSQTPSNKVTEKGKYVELRCDPISGHTALYWYRQSLGQGPEFLIYFQGTGAADDSGLPNDRFFAVRPEGSVSTLKIQRTERGDSAVYLCASSLTSGALNEQFFGPGTRLTVL.

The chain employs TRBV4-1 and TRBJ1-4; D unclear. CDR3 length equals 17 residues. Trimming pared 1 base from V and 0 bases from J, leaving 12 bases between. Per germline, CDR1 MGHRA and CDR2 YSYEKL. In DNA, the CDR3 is TGCGCCAGCAGCCAAGCCCCGTCTGGGGCAACTAATGAAAAACTGTTTTTT. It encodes CASSQAPSGATNEKLFF.

The CDR3 sequence is CASSSGIAGLRNEQFF. The CDR3 bases are TGCGCCAGCAGCTCAGGCATAGCGGGACTGAGGAATGAGCAGTTCTTC. The chain carries TRBV5-1 and TRBJ2-1; TRBD2 agrees at 8 bases. Trimming removed 3 bases from V and 7 bases from J; junction bases left unmatched: 12. This CDR3 comprises 16 residues. CDR1 is SGHRS and CDR2 is YFSETQ in the germline V gene.

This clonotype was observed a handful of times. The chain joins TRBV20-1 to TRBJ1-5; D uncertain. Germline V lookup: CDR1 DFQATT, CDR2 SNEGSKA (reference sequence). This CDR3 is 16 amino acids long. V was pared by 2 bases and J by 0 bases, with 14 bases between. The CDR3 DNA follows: TGCAGTGCTAGAAATGAGGGCACTTATAGCAATCAGCCCCAGCATTTT. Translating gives CSARNEGTYSNQPQHF.

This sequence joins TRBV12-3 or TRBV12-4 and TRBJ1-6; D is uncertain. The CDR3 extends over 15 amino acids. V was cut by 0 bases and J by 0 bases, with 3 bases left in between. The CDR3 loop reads CASSLASSYNSPLHF. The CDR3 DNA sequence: TGTGCCAGCAGTTTAGCTAGCTCCTATAATTCACCCCTCCACTTT.

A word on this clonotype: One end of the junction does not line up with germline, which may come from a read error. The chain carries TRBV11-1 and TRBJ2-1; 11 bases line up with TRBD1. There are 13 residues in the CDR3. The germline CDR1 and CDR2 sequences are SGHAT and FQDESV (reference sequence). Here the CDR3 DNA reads TGTGCCAGCAGCCCATGGACAGGGGGCTCCCTAAGCTTC. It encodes CASSPWTGGSLSF. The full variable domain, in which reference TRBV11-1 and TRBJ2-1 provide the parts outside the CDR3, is EAEVAQSPRYKITEKSQAVAFWCDPISGHATLYWYRQILGQGPELLVQFQDESVVDDSQLPKDRFSAERLKGVDSTLKIQPAELGDSAMYLCASSPWTGGSLSFGPGTRLTVL.

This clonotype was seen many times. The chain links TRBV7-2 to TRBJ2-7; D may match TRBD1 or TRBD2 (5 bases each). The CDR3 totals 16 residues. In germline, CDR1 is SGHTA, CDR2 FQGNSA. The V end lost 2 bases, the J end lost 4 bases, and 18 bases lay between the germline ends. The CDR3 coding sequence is TGTGCCAGCAGCTTACGCGCGGTTCAGGGAGCATACGAGCAGTACTTC. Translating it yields CASSLRAVQGAYEQYF.

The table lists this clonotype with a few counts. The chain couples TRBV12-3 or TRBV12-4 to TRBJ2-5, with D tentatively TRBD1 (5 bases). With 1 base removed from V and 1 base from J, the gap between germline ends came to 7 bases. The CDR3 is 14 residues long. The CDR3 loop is CASSLGQLQETQYF. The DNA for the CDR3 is TGTGCCAGCAGTTTAGGACAGCTCCAAGAGACCCAGTACTTC.

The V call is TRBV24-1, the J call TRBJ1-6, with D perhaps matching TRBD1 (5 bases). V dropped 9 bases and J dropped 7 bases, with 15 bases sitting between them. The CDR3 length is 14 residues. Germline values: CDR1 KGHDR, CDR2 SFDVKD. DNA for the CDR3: TGTGCCACCTCCGCTCGGGACCAAAATTCACCCCTCCACTTT. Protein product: CATSARDQNSPLHF.

The CDR3 spells CSANPGSRYEQFF. The CDR3 region has the DNA TGCAGTGCTAATCCCGGGAGTAGGTATGAGCAGTTCTTC. The chain couples TRBV20-1 to TRBJ2-1, with D possibly matching TRBD2 (6 bases). Per the germline V gene, CDR1 is DFQATT and CDR2 is SNEGSKA (reference sequence). The length of the CDR3 is 13 residues. Trimming cost V 4 bases and J 8 bases, with 15 bases left between them.

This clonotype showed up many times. DNA for the CDR3: TGCGCCAGCAGCCCCGGCCCGTTGAGCACAGATACGCAGTATTTT. It encodes CASSPGPLSTDTQYF. The chain links TRBV5-1 to TRBJ2-3, with D unresolved. The CDR3 has 15 residues. Germline V gene lookup returns CDR1 SGHRS and CDR2 YFSETQ. Deletions cut 4 bases from V and 0 bases from J, with 12 bases between.

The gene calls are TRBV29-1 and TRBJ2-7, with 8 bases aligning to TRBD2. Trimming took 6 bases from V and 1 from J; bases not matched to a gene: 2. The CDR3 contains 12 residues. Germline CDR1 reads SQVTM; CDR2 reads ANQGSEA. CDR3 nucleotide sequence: TGCAGCGTGACTAGCGCATCCTACGAGCAGTACTTC. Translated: CSVTSASYEQYF.

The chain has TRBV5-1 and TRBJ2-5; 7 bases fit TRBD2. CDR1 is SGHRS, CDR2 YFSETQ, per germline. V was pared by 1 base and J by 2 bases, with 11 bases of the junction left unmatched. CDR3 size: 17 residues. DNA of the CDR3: TGCGCCAGCAGCTTGCCCGTCCGGGAGGCCGTGCAAGAGACCCAGTACTTC. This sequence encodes CASSLPVREAVQETQYF.

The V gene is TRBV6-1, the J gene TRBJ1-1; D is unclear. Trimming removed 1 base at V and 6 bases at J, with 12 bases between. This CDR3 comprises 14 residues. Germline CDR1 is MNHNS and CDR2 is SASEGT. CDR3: CASSEGPWIAEAFF. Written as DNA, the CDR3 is TGTGCCAGCAGTGAAGGTCCGTGGATCGCTGAAGCTTTCTTT.

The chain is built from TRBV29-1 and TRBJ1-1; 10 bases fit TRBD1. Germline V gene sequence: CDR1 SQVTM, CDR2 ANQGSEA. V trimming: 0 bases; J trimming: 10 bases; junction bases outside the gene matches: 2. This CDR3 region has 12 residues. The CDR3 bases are TGCAGCGTTGAAGAGACAGGGGGCCCAGCTTTCTTT. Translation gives CSVEETGGPAFF.

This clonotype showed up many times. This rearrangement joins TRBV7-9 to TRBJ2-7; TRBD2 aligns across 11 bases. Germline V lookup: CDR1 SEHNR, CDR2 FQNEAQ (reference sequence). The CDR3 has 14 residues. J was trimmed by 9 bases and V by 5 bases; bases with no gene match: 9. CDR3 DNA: TGTGCCAGCAGCGAACTAGCGGGGGCCGGATGGCAGTACTTC. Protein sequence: CASSELAGAGWQYF.

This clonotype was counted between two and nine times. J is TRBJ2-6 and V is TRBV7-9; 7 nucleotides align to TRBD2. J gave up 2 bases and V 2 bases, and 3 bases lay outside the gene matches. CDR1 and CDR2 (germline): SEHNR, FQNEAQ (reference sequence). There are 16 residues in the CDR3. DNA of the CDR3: TGTGCCAGCAGCTTACGAAGCGGGGCTGGGGCCAACGTCCTGACTTTC. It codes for CASSLRSGAGANVLTF.

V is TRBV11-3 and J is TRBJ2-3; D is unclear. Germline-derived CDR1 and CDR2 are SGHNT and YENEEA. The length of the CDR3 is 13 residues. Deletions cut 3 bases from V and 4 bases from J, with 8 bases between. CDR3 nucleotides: TGTGCCAGCAGCTTCTCCATCTCAGATACGCAGTATTTT. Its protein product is CASSFSISDTQYF.

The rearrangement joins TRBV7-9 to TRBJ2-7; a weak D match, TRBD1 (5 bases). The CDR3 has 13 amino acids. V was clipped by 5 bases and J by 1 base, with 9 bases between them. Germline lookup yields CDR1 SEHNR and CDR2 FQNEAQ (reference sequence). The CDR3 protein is CASSRPGSYEQYF. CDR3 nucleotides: TGTGCCAGCAGCCGTCCAGGGTCCTACGAGCAGTACTTC.

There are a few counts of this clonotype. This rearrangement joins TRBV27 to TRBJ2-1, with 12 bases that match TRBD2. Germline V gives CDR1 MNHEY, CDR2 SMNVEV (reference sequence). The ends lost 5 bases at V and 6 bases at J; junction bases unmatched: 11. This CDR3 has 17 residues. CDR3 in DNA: TGTGCCAGCAGTCTAAGACTAGCGGGAGTGACGGCCAATGAGCAGTTCTTC. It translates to CASSLRLAGVTANEQFF.

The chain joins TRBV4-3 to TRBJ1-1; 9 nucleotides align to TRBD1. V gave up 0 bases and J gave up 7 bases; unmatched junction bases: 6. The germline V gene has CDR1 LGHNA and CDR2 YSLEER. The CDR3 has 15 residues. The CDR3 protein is CASSQDRDRVLEAFF. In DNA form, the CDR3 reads TGCGCCAGCAGCCAAGATAGGGACAGGGTACTTGAAGCTTTCTTT.